The 10 T cell receptor beta chains given below trace back to one sample, sequenced in a study of blood T cell repertoires in COVID-19. The table came from immunoSEQ multiplex PCR; TCRdb's copy has only in-frame clones and leaves some out. The table includes 250,000 to 300,000 clones, 88% detected once. The sequenced sample consisted of peripheral blood. These TCRs come from a woman in her 30s with COVID-19, enrolled during active disease.

The V call is TRBV19, the J call TRBJ1-5; 7 bases fit TRBD1. The CDR3 consists of 15 residues. Germline assignment: CDR1 LNHDA and CDR2 SQIVND (reference sequence). The J segment lost 6 bases and the V segment lost 3 bases, leaving 8 bases of the junction unmatched. CDR3 residues: CASSMGQWAFQPQHF. For the CDR3, the DNA is TGTGCCAGTAGTATGGGACAGTGGGCTTTTCAGCCCCAGCATTTT.

The chain recombines TRBV6-5 with TRBJ2-3, with 8 bases lining up with TRBD2. Per germline, CDR1 MNHEY and CDR2 SVGAGI. This CDR3 has 12 amino acids. After removal of 6 bases from V and 9 bases from J, the junction contained 5 bases not matched to a gene. The CDR3 is CASRGTRDTQYF. The CDR3 nucleotides are TGTGCCAGCAGAGGGACTAGGGACACGCAGTATTTT.

The chain joins TRBV5-1 to TRBJ2-5; TRBD2 agrees at 10 bases. The germline CDR1 and CDR2 sequences are SGHRS and YFSETQ. The CDR3 is made up of 19 amino acids. V lost 8 bases to trimming and J lost 5 bases; unmatched junction nucleotides: 24. The CDR3 nucleotides are TGCGCCAGTCTGCTATGCACCGGGACTAGCGAAGACGATAGGGAGACCCAGTACTTC. This encodes CASLLCTGTSEDDRETQYF.

The CDR3 sequence is CASSADRASGANVLTF. The CDR3 bases are TGTGCCAGCAGCGCGGACAGAGCCTCTGGGGCCAACGTCCTGACTTTC. The rearrangement uses TRBV7-2 and TRBJ2-6; D is possibly TRBD1 (6 bases). Germline V gene data show CDR1 as SGHTA and CDR2 as FQGNSA. CDR3 length: 16 amino acids. V lost 5 bases, J lost 0 bases, and 11 bases lay in between.

This rearrangement joins TRBV19 to TRBJ1-5; weak D call: TRBD1 (5 bases). CDR3 length equals 15 residues. The germline V gene encodes CDR1 LNHDA and CDR2 SQIVND (reference sequence). The V and J ends lost 7 bases and 4 bases respectively, with 17 bases between them. CDR3 sequence (DNA): TGTGCCAGTACCCCCTATGGGGGGGAAAATCAGCCCCAGCATTTT. It codes for CASTPYGGENQPQHF.

The gene calls are TRBV7-2 and TRBJ2-2; D is uncertain. Deletions cut 4 bases from V and 1 base from J, with 13 bases between. The CDR3 runs to 16 residues. Per the germline V gene, CDR1 is SGHTA and CDR2 is FQGNSA. CDR3 region: CASSSPPAGNTGELFF. The CDR3 nucleotides read TGTGCCAGCAGCTCGCCCCCGGCAGGGAACACCGGGGAGCTGTTTTTT.

This chain uses TRBV5-4 with TRBJ2-1; 9 positions match TRBD2. The CDR3 has 16 amino acids. Germline lookup yields CDR1 SGHNT and CDR2 YYREEE (reference sequence). The ends lost 1 base at V and 5 bases at J; junction bases unmatched: 7. CDR3 coding DNA: TGTGCCAGCAGCTTGAGGTCTAGCGGGGCGAACAATGAGCAGTTCTTC. Amino acids: CASSLRSSGANNEQFF.

V and J are TRBV2 and TRBJ1-5; TRBD1 aligns across 8 bases. Germline V lookup: CDR1 SNHLY, CDR2 FYNNEI. After removal of 6 bases from V and 2 bases from J, the junction contained 6 bases not matched to a gene. This CDR3 is 15 amino acids long. The CDR3 is CASRGQGARNQPQHF. In nucleotides, the CDR3 is TGTGCCAGCAGGGGGCAGGGGGCGCGCAATCAGCCCCAGCATTTT.

This chain connects TRBV2 to TRBJ2-3, with 7 bases that match TRBD2. The CDR3 consists of 15 residues. Germline-derived CDR1 and CDR2 are SNHLY and FYNNEI. The trim removed 8 bases at V and 2 bases at J, leaving 10 bases unmatched. This CDR3 reads CASHASSGPTDTQYF. The CDR3 DNA sequence: TGTGCCAGCCACGCCTCTAGCGGTCCCACAGATACGCAGTATTTT. The variable domain in full, with the rest retrieved from reference TRBV2 and TRBJ2-3, is EPEVTQTPSHQVTQMGQEVILRCVPISNHLYFYWYRQILGQKVEFLVSFYNNEISEKSEIFDDQFSVERPDGSNFTLKIRSTKLEDSAMYFCASHASSGPTDTQYFGPGTRLTVL.

This clone turned up a few times. This chain connects TRBV30 to TRBJ2-7; a weak D match, TRBD2 (5 bases). Germline lookup yields CDR1 GTSNPN and CDR2 SVGIG (reference sequence). The V gene lost 1 base and the J gene lost 6 bases, with 22 bases spanning the gap. The length of the CDR3 is 16 residues. The CDR3 region has the DNA TGTGCCTGGAGTGCCCCCTTTGGAGGACTCCCCGGCGAGCAGTACTTC. Protein sequence: CAWSAPFGGLPGEQYF.